The TCR beta chain under discussion was sequenced for a study of shared clonotypes between healthy human individuals. Data came from immunoSEQ multiplex PCR; TCRdb stores just in-frame clones and leaves some out. The sample holds about 480,000 clones, 60% to 80% seen once. With 2 bases clipped from V and 3 bases from J, the junction kept 3 bases outside the gene matches. Germline CDR1 and CDR2: MNHNY and SVGAGI (reference sequence). CDR3 length equals 15 residues. This rearrangement joins TRBV6-6 to TRBJ2-2, with 7 bases identical to TRBD1. Sequencing used PBMCs. This TCR was sampled from a middle-aged woman in good health. Some clones in this sample may be carry-over from other donors' samples. The chain's CDR3 is CASSYRTGYTGELFF. CDR3 DNA sequence: TGTGCCAGCAGTTACCGGACAGGCTACACCGGGGAGCTGTTTTTT.